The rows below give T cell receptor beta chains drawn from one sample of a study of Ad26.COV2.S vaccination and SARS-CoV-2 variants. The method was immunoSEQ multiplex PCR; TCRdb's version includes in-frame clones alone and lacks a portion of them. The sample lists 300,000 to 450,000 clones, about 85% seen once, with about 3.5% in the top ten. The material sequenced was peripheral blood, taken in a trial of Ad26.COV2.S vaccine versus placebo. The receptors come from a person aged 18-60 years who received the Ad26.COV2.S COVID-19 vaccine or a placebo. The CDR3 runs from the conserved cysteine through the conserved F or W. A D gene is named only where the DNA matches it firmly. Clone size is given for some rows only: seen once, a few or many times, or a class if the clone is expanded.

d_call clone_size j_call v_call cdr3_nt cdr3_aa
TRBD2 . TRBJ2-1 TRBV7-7 TGTGCCAGCAGCTTCGGGACTAGCGGTTACAATGAGCAGTTCTTC CASSFGTSGYNEQFF
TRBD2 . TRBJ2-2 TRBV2 TGTGCCAGCAGTGAATCCCTCCCTCGGACTAGCATAACCGGGGAGCTGTTTTTT CASSESLPRTSITGELFF
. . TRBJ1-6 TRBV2 TGTGCCAGCAGTTCGGGGGGCGGCTATAATTCACCCCTCCACTTT CASSSGGGYNSPLHF
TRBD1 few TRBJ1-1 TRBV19 TGTGCCAGTAGAGGATCCCGGGACAGGGGACGGCCTGAAGCTTTCTTT CASRGSRDRGRPEAFF
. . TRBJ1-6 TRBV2 TGTGCCAGCAGGTCACCAGGGGTTAATTCACCCCTCCACTTT CASRSPGVNSPLHF
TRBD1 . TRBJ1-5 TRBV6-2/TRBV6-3 TGTGCCAGCAGCCGGACAGGATTTAATCAGCCCCAGCATTTT CASSRTGFNQPQHF
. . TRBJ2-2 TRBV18 TGTGCCAGCTCACCACCGTCGGGGATTAACACCGGGGAGCTGTTTTTT CASSPPSGINTGELFF
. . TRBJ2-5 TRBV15 TGTGCCACCAGCAGAGGGGCCCAAGAGACCCAGTACTTC CATSRGAQETQYF
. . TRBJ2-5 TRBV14 TGTGCCAGCAGCCTTGTAGGCCCCCCGGCGGAGACCCAGTACTTC CASSLVGPPAETQYF
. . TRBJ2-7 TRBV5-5 TGTGCCAGCAGCTTGGGCCCGGAAACCTACGAGCAGTACTTC CASSLGPETYEQYF
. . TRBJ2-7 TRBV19 TGTGCCAGTAGTATCTCGCTAGCCGAACGATACGAGCAGTACTTC CASSISLAERYEQYF
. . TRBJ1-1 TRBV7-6 TGTGCCAGCAGCTTACCAACATGGAGAGCTTTCTTT CASSLPTWRAFF
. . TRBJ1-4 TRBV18 TGTGCCAGCTCACCAGGAGTAGGAACTAATGAAAAACTGTTTTTT CASSPGVGTNEKLFF
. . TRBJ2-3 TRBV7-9 TGTGCCAGCAGCTCCGGGCCCGCCACTAAAACCAAAGATACGCAGTATTTT CASSSGPATKTKDTQYF
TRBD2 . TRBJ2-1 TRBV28 TGTGCCAGCAGTTTAGTGACTAGCGGGCGCAATGAGCAGTTCTTC CASSLVTSGRNEQFF
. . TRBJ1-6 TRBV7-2 TGTGCCAGCAGCATCATGGACAGTTTCCTCTATAATTCACCCCTCCACTTT CASSIMDSFLYNSPLHF
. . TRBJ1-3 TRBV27 TGTGCCAGCAGTTTAAGAGGCTCTGGAAACACCATATATTTT CASSLRGSGNTIYF